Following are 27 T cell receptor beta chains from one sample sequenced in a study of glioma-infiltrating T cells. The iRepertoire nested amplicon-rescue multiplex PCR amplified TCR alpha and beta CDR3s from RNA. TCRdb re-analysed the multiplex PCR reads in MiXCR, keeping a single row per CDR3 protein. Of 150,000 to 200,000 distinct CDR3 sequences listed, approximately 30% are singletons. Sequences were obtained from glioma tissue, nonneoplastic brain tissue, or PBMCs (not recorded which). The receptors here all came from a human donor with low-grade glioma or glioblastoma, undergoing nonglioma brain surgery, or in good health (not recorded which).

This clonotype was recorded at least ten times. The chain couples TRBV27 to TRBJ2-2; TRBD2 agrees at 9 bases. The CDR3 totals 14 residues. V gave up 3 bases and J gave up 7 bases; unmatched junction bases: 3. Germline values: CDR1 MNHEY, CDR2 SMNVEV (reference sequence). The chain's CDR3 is CASSFRTSVGELFF. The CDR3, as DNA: TGTGCCAGCAGTTTCCGGACTAGCGTCGGGGAGCTGTTTTTT.

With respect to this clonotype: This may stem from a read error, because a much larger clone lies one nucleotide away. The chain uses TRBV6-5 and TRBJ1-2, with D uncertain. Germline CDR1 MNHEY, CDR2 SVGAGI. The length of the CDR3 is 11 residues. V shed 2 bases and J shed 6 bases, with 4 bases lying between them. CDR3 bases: TGTGCCAGCAGTTACGGCCATGGCTACACCTTC. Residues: CASSYGHGYTF.

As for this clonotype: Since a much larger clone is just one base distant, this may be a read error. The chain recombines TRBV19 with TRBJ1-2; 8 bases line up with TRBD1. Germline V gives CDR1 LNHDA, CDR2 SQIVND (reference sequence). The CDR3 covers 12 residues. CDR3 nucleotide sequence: TGTTCCAGTATAGGACAGGGCGATGGCTACACCTTC. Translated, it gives CSSIGQGDGYTF.

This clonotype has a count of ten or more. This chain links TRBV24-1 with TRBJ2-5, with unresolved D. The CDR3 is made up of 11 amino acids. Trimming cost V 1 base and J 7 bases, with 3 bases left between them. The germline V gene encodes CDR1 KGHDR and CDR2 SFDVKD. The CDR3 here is CATSDLRTQYF. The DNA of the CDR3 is TGTGCCACCAGTGATTTAAGGACCCAGTACTTC.

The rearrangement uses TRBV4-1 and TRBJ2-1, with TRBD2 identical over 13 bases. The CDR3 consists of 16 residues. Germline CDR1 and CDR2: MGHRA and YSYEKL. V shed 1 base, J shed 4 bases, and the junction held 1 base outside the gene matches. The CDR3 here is CASSQGGLAGYNEQFF. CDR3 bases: TGCGCCAGCAGCCAAGGGGGACTAGCGGGGTACAATGAGCAGTTCTTC.

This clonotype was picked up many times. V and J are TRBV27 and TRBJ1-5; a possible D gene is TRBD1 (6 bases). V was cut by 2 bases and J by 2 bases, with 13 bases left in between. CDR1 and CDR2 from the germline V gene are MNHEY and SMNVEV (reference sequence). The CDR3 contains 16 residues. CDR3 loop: CASSLPRTERNQPQHF. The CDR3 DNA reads TGTGCCAGCAGTTTACCTCGGACAGAACGCAATCAGCCCCAGCATTTT.

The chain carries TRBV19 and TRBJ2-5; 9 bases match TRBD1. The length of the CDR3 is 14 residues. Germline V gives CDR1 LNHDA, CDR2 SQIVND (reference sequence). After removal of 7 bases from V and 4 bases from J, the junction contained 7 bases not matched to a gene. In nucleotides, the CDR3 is TGTGCCAGTACCATGACAGGGGGTTCAGAGACCCAGTACTTC. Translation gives CASTMTGGSETQYF.

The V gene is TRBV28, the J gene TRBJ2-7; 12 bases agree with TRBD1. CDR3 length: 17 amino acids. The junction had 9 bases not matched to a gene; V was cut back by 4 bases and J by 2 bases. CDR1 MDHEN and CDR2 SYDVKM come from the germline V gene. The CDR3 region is CASSSLGTGGVTYEQYF. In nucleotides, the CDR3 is TGTGCCAGCAGTTCTCTGGGGACAGGGGGCGTAACCTACGAGCAGTACTTC.

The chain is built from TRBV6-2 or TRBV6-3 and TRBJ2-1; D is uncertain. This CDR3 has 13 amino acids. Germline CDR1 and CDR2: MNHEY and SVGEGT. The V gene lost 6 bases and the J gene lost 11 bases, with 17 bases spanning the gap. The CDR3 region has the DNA TGTGCCAGCAGCTACAATCCAGAACTTCAGCAGTTCTTC. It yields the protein CASSYNPELQQFF.

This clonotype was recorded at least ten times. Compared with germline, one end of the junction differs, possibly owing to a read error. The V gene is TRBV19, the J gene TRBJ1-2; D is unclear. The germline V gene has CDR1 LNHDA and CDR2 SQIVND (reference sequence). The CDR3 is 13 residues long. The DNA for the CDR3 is TGTGCCAGTAATGAAGATACTAATTATGGCTACACCTTC. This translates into CASNEDTNYGYTF.

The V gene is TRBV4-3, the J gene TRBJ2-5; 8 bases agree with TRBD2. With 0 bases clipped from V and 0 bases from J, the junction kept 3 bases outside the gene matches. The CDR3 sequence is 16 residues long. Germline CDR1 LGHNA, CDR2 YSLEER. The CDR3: CASSQDLLADQETQYF. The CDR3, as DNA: TGCGCCAGCAGCCAAGACCTACTAGCGGACCAAGAGACCCAGTACTTC.

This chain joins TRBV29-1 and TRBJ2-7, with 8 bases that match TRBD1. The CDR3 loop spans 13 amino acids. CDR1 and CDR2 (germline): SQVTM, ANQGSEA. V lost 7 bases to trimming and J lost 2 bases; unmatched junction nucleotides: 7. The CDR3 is CSARQGIAYEQYF. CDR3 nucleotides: TGCAGCGCGAGACAGGGGATTGCCTACGAGCAGTACTTC.

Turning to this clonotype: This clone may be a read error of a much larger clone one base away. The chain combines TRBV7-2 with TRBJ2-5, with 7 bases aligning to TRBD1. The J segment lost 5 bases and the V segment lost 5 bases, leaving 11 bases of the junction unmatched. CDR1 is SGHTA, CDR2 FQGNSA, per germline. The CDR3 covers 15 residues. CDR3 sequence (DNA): TGTGCCAGCAGCACCATGGGACAGCTGCACGAGACCCAGTACTTC. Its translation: CASSTMGQLHETQYF.

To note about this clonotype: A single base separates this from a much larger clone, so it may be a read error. In nucleotides, the CDR3 is TGTGCCACCGACACAGTGGGCAGAGAGACCCAGTACTTC. Encoded protein: CATDTVGRETQYF. V gene TRBV25-1 combines with J gene TRBJ2-5; D gene ambiguous. Looked up from germline, CDR1 is MGHDK and CDR2 is SYGVNS. V shed 10 bases and J shed 4 bases, with 16 bases lying between them. The CDR3 extends over 13 amino acids.

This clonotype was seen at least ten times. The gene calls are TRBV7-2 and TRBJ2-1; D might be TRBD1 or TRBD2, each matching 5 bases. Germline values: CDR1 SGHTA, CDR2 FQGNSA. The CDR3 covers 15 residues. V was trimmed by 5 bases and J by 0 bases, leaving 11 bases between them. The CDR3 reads CASSGTASSYNEQFF. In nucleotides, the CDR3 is TGTGCCAGCAGCGGGACGGCGAGCTCCTACAATGAGCAGTTCTTC.

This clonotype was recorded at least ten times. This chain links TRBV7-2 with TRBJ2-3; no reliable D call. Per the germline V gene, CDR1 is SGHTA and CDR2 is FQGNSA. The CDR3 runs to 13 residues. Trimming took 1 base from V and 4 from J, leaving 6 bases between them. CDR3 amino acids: CASSLDSADTQYF. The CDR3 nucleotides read TGTGCCAGCAGCTTAGATTCAGCAGATACGCAGTATTTT.

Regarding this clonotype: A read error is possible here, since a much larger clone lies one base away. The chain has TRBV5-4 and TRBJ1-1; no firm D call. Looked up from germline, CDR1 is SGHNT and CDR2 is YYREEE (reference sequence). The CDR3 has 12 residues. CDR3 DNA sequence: TGTGCCAGCAGCTTTTTCAGGACTGAAACTTTCTTT. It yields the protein CASSFFRTETFF.

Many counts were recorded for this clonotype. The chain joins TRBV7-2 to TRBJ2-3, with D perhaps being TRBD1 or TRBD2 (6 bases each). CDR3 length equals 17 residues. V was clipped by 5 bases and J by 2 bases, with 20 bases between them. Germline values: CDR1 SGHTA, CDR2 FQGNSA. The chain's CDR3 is CASSQRQGRGYTDTQYF. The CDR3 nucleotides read TGTGCCAGCAGCCAGAGGCAGGGGCGGGGCTACACAGATACGCAGTATTTT.

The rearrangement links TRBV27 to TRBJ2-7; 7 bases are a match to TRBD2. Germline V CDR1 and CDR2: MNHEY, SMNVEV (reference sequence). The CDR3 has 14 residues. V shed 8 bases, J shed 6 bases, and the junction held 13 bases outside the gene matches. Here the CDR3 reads CASRTLTSVSEQYF. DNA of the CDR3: TGTGCCAGCCGAACCCTTACTAGCGTCAGCGAGCAGTACTTC.

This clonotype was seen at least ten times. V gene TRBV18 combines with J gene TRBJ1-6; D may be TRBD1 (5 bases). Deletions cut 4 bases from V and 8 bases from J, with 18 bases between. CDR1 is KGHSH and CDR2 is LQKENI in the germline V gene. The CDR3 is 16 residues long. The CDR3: CASSLAGGGSYSPLHF. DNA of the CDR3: TGTGCCAGCTCACTCGCCGGCGGGGGGTCGTATTCACCCCTCCACTTT.

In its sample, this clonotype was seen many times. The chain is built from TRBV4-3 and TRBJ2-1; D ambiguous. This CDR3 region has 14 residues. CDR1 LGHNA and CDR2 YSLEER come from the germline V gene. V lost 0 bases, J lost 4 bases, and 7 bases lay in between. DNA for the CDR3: TGCGCCAGCAGCCAAGAGAAGTTTTACAATGAGCAGTTCTTC. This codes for CASSQEKFYNEQFF.

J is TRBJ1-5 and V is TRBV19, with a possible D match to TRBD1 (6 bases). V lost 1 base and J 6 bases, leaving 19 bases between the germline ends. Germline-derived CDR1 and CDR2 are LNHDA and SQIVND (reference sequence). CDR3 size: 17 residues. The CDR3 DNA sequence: TGTGCCAGTAGTATAGGTCCCCGAACAGGGTCCAGTCAGCCCCAGCATTTT. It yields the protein CASSIGPRTGSSQPQHF.

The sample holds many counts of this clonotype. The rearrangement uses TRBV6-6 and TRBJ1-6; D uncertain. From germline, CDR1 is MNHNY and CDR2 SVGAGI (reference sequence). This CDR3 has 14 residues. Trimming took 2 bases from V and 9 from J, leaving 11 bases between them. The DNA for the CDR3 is TGTGCCAGCAGTTACAGGGAGGGCCGTTCACCCCTCCACTTT. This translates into CASSYREGRSPLHF.

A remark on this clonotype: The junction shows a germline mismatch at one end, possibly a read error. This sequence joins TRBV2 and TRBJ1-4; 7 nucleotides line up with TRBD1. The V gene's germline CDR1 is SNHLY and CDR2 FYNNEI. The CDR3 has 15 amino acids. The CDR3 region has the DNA TGCGCCAGCAGCTCGCTCCGAGGGACAGAAGAAAAACTGTTTTTT. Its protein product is CASSSLRGTEEKLFF.

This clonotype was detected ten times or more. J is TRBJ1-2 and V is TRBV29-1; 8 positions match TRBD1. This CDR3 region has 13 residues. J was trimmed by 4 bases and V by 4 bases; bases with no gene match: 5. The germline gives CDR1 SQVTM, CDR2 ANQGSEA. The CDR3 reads CSVGGQEIYGYTF. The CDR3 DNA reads TGCAGCGTTGGGGGACAGGAGATCTATGGCTACACCTTC.

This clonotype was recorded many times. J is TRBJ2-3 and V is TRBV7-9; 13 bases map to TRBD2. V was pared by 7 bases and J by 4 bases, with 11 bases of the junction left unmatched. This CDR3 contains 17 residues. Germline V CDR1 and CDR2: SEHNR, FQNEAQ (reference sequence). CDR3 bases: TGTGCCAGCACCCTATTATCGGGACTAGCGGGACCAGATACGCAGTATTTT. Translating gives CASTLLSGLAGPDTQYF.

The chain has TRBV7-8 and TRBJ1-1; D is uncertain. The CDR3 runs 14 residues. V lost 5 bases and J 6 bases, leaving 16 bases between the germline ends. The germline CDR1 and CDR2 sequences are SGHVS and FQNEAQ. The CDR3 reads CASSALAGGPEAFF. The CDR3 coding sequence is TGTGCCAGCAGCGCTCTAGCGGGAGGGCCTGAAGCTTTCTTT.